This paragraph reports one T cell receptor (beta chain). Mismatch with germline at one junction end may stem from a read error. These data belong to a study of T cell changes during pregnancy in multiple sclerosis. Clones were read by immunoSEQ multiplex PCR, and TCRdb kept only the in-frame ones, dropping some. Among about 120,000 clones listed, 90% to 95% were seen once. The source material was peripheral blood, sampled before pregnancy. The source of this sequence is a female donor with multiple sclerosis, enrolled in a pregnancy study.

CDR3 coding DNA: TGTGCCAGCAGAGGGGATAGCGGGAGGTCTTTCAGTTTT. This translates into CASRGDSGRSFSF. V usage is TRBV6-1 and J usage is TRBJ2-3; TRBD2 matches 10 bases. Germline values: CDR1 MNHNS, CDR2 SASEGT. This CDR3 is 13 amino acids long.